The clone carrying this T cell receptor beta chain showed up many times. Its antigen is undetermined. The data originate from a study of breast tumors, draining lymph nodes, adjacent tissues. Study outcomes and limitations: Compared with lymph nodes, tumors were less diverse; compared with nontumor tissue, more. Most tumor T cells seemingly derive from lymph node, then expand in tumor. Data only fit, rather than demonstrated, lymph node origin of most tumor T cells.

TCRdb re-derived calls from the multiplex PCR reads in MiXCR, one entry per CDR3 protein. The table has under 250,000 distinct CDR3 sequences, about 32% seen once; the top ten hold around 1.4%. V was pared by 1 base and J by 2 bases, with 6 bases between. Germline V gives CDR1 DFQATT, CDR2 SNEGSKA (reference sequence). The CDR3 totals 12 residues. Samples came from axillary lymph nodes draining the breast cancer. The sequence came from a female donor with breast cancer. Some clones in this sample may be carry-over from other donors' samples. The sequencing sample was made of axillary lymph node tissue. J is TRBJ2-7 and V is TRBV20-1; possible D gene TRBD2, 6 bases. The CDR3 here is CSARGEAYEQYF. The CDR3 DNA reads as TGCAGTGCTAGAGGGGAGGCCTACGAGCAGTACTTC.